This entry is about one T cell receptor beta chain. Antigen specificity is unknown. This specimen belongs to a study of beta chain features in type 1 diabetes. As for the study in general: Sorted cell examination encompassed around 100,000,000 cells across all samples.

The junction had 16 bases not matched to a gene; V was cut back by 4 bases and J by 3 bases. The CDR3 consists of 17 residues. Germline CDR1 reads SQVTM; CDR2 reads ANQGSEA. Overall study findings and caveats: Researchers report that Type 1 diabetes patients had moderately but significantly shorter TCRB CDR3s across all four CD4+ subsets. Among patients, naive, central memory and Treg TCRB repertoires appeared more similar than among healthy donors.

The entirety of the isolated RNA underwent reverse transcription, so expressed TCRB transcripts were sequenced. The read count averaged roughly 4 million across naive, central memory and regulatory T cell samples. Clones were sequenced by immunoSEQ multiplex PCR, and TCRdb holds only the in-frame ones, with some missing. The sample lists a few hundred thousand clones; 10% to 15% were seen once. This rearrangement joins TRBV29-1 to TRBJ2-3; the match to TRBD2 covers 7 bases. The specimen sequenced was naive CD4+ T cells from blood. The sequence derives from a young woman with type 1 diabetes. CDR3: CSVVERGRLLWTDTQYF. The CDR3 DNA is TGCAGCGTTGTGGAGCGCGGGAGACTCTTGTGGACAGATACGCAGTATTTT.